The clone carrying this TCR beta chain was picked up many times. Using unique molecular identifiers, the investigators prepared the TCRbeta library. A single record per CDR3 protein comes from TCRdb applying MiXCR to the PCR reads. The table lists roughly 590,000 distinct CDR3 sequences, approximately 17% of them singletons. This sample is part of a study of T-cell reconstitution after alpha-beta-depleted transplantation in children. Trimming took 7 bases from V and 0 from J, leaving 9 bases between them. The CDR3 length is 13 residues. Per the germline V gene, CDR1 is KGHDR and CDR2 is SFDVKD. The sample consisted of PBMCs from the stem cell graft donor, taken from the stem cell graft. The rearrangement links TRBV24-1 to TRBJ2-7, with D unclear. The sequence came from a human donor who donated a stem cell graft to a child with acute myeloid leukemia. In DNA form, the CDR3 reads TGTGCCACCAGCCTCGACAACTCCTACGAGCAGTACTTC. Amino acid sequence: CATSLDNSYEQYF.